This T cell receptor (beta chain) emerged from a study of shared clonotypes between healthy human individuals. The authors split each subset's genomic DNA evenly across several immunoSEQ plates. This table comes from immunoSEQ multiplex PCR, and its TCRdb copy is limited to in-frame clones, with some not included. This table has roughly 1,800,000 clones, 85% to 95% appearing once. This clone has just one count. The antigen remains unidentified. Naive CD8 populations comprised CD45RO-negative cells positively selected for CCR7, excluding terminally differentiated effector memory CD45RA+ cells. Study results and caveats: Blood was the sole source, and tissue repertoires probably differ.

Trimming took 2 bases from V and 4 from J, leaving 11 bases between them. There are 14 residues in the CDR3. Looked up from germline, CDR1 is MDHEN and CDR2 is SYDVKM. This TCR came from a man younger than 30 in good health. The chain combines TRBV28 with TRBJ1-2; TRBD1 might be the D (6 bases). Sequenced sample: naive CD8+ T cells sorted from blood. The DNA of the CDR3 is TGTGCCAGCAGTTTACGGGGGGCGTCCTATGGCTACACCTTC. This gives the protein CASSLRGASYGYTF.